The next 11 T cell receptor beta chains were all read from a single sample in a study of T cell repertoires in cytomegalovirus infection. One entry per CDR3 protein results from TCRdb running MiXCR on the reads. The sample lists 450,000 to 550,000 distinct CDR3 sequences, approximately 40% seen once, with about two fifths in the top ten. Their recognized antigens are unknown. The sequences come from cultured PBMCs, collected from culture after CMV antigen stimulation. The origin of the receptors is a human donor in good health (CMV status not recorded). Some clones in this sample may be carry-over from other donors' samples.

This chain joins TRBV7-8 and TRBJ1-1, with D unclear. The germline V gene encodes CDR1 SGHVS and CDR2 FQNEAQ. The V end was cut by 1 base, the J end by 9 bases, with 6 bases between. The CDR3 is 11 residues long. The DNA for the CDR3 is TGTGCCAGCAGCTTAGTCAGCAAAGCTTTCTTT. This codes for CASSLVSKAFF. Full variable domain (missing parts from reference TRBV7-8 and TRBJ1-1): GAGVSQSPRYKVAKRGQDVALRCDPISGHVSLFWYQQALGQGPEFLTYFQNEAQLDKSGLPSDRFFAERPEGSVSTLKIQRTQQEDSAVYLCASSLVSKAFFGQGTRLTVV.

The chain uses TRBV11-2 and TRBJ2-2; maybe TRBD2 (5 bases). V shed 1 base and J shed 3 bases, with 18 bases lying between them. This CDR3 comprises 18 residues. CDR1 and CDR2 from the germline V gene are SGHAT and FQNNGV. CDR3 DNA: TGTGCCAGCAGCTTAGCCTATGGGAGCCAAAGGGACACCGGGGAGCTGTTTTTT. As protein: CASSLAYGSQRDTGELFF.

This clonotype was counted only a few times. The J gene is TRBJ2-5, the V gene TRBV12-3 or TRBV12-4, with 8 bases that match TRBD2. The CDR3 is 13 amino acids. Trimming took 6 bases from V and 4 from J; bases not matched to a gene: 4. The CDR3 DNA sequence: TGTGCCAGCAGACCAGCGGGGGTAGAGACCCAGTACTTC. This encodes CASRPAGVETQYF.

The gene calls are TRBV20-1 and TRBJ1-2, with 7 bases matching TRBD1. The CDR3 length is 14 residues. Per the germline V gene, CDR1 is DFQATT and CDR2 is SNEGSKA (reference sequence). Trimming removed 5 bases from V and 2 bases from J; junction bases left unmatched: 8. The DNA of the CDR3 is TGCAGTGCTCCTTCGACAGGGACCAACTATGGCTACACCTTC. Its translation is CSAPSTGTNYGYTF.

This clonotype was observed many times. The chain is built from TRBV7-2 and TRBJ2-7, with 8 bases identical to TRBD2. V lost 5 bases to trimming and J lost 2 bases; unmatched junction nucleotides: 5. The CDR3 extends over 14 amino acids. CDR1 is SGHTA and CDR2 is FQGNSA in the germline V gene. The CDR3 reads CASSPTSVPYEQYF. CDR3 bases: TGTGCCAGCAGCCCGACTAGCGTTCCCTACGAGCAGTACTTC.

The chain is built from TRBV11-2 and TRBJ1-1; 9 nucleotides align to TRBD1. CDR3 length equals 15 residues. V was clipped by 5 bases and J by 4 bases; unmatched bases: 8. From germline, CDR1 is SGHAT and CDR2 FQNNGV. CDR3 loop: CASSHARDRVTEAFF. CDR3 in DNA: TGTGCCAGCAGCCACGCCCGGGACAGGGTCACTGAAGCTTTCTTT.

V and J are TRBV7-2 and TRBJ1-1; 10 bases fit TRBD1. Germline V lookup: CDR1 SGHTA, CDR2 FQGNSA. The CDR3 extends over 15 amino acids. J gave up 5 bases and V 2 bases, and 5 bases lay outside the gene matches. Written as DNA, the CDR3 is TGTGCCAGCAGCTTAAGGGACAGGGGATATACTGAAGCTTTCTTT. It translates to CASSLRDRGYTEAFF.

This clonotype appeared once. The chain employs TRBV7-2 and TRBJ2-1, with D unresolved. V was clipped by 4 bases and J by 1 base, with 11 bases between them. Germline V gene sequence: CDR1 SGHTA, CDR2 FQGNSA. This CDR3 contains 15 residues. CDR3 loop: CASSYRSLSYNEQFF. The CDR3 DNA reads TGTGCCAGCAGCTACCGTAGTTTGTCCTACAATGAGCAGTTCTTC. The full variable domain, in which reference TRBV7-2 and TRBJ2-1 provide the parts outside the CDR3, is GAGVSQSPSNKVTEKGKDVELRCDPISGHTALYWYRQSLGQGLEFLIYFQGNSAPDKSGLPSDRFSAERTGGSVSTLTIQRTQQEDSAVYLCASSYRSLSYNEQFFGPGTRLTVL.

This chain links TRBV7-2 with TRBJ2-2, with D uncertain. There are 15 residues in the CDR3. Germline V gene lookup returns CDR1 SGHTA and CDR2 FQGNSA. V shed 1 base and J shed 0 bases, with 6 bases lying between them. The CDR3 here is CASSLDFTNTGELFF. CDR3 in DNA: TGTGCCAGCAGCTTAGACTTTACGAACACCGGGGAGCTGTTTTTT.

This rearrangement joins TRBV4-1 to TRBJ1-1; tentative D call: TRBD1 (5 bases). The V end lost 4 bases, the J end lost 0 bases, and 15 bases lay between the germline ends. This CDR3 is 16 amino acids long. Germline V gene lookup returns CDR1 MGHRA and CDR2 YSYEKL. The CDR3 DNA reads TGCGCCAGCAGCCTTGGGGGTACGACCATGAACACTGAAGCTTTCTTT. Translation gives CASSLGGTTMNTEAFF.

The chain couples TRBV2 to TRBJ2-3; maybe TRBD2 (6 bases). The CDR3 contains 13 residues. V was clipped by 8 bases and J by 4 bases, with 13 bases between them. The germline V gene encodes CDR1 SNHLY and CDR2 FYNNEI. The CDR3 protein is CASVWGVSDTQYF. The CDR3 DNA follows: TGTGCCAGCGTATGGGGGGTCTCAGATACGCAGTATTTT.